This T cell receptor beta chain was obtained from a study of T cells and Merkel cell carcinoma outcomes. Regarding the study as a whole: In Merkel cell carcinoma, repertoire and T-cell density reportedly predicted outcomes.

As concerns this clone: Its cognate antigen is unknown.

Per germline, CDR1 SGHDT and CDR2 YYEEEE. Trimming stripped 3 bases from V and 4 bases from J, with 11 bases between. This CDR3 comprises 14 residues. The repertoire was sequenced with immunoSEQ multiplex PCR; TCRdb's copy has only in-frame clones and lacks some. The sample consists of roughly 13,000 clones, roughly 92% of them appearing once. V is TRBV5-6 and J is TRBJ1-3; D gene ambiguous. The TCR comes from a human donor with Merkel cell carcinoma. What was sequenced was tumor tissue from Merkel cell carcinoma. Here the CDR3 reads CASSWALLGNTIYF. In DNA, the CDR3 is TGTGCCAGCAGCTGGGCTTTGCTGGGAAACACCATATATTTT.